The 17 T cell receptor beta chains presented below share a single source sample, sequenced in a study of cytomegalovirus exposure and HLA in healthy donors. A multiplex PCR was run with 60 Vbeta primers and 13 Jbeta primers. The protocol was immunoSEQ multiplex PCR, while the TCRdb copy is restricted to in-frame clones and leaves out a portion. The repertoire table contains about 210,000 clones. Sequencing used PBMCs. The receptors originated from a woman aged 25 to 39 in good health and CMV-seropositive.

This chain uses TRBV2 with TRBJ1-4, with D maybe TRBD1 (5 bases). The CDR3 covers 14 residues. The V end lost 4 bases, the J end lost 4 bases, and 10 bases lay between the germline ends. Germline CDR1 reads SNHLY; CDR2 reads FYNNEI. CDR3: CASSVRGGNEKLFF. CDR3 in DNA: TGTGCCAGCAGTGTGAGGGGAGGTAATGAAAAACTGTTTTTT.

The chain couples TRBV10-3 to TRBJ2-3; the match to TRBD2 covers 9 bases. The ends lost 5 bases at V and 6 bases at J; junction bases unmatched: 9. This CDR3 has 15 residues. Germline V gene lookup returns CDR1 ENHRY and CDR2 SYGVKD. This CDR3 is CAISPYSGSTDTQYF. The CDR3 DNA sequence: TGTGCCATCAGTCCATATAGCGGGAGTACGGATACGCAGTATTTT.

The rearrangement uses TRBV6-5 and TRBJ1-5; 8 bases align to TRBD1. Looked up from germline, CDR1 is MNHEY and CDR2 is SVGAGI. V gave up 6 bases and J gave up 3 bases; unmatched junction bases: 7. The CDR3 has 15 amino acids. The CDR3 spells CASRVGTGANQPQHF. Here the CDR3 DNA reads TGTGCCAGCAGAGTCGGGACAGGCGCCAATCAGCCCCAGCATTTT.

CDR3 residues: CSVKRLLAGPDTQYF. The CDR3 region has the DNA TGCAGCGTTAAACGGCTCCTGGCGGGACCAGATACGCAGTATTTT. V is TRBV29-1 and J is TRBJ2-3; D is perhaps TRBD2 (6 bases). The CDR3 spans 15 residues. V dropped 5 bases and J dropped 4 bases, with 19 bases sitting between them. Germline V CDR1 and CDR2: SQVTM, ANQGSEA.

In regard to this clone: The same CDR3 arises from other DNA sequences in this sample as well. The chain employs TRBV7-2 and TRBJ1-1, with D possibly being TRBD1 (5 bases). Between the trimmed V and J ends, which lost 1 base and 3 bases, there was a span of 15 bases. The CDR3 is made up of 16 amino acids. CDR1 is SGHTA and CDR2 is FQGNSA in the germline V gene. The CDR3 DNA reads TGTGCCAGCAGCTTAGGGTGGCCGGGGGGGTACACTGAAGCTTTCTTT. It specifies CASSLGWPGGYTEAFF.

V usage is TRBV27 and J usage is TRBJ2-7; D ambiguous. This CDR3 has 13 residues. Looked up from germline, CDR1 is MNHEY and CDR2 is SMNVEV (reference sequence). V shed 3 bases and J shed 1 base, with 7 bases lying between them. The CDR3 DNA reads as TGTGCCAGCAGTTTCAGCAGGTCCTACGAGCAGTACTTC. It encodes CASSFSRSYEQYF.

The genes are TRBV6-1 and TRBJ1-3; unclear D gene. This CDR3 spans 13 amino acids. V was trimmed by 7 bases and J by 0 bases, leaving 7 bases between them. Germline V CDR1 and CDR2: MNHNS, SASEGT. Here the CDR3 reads CASKEHSGNTIYF. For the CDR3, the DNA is TGTGCCAGCAAGGAGCACTCTGGAAACACCATATATTTT.

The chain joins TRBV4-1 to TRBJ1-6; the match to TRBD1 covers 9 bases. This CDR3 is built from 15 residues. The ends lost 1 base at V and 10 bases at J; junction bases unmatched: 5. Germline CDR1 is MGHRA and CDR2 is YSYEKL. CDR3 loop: CASSQVGTGKSPLHF. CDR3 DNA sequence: TGCGCCAGCAGCCAAGTGGGGACAGGGAAATCACCCCTCCACTTT.

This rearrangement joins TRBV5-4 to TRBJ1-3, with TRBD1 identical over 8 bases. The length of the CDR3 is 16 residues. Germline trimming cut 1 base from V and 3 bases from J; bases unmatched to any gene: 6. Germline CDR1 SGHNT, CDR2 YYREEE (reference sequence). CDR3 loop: CASSLQGADGGNTIYF. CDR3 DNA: TGTGCCAGCAGCTTGCAGGGGGCGGACGGTGGAAACACCATATATTTT. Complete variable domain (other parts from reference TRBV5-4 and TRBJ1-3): ETGVTQSPTHLIKTRGQQVTLRCSSQSGHNTVSWYQQALGQGPQFIFQYYREEENGRGNFPPRFSGLQFPNYSSELNVNALELDDSALYLCASSLQGADGGNTIYFGEGSWLTVV.

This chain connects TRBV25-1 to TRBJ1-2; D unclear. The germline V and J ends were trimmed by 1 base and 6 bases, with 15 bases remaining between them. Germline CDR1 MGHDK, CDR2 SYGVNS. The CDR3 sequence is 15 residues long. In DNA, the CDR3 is TGTGCCAGCAGTGAATTTGGGCCTTCAGACAATGGCTACACCTTC. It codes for CASSEFGPSDNGYTF.

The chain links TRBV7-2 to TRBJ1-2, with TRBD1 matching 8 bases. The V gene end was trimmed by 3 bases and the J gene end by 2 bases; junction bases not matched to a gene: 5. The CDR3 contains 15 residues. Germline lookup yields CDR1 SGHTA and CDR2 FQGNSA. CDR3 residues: CASSFVTGANYGYTF. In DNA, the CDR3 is TGTGCCAGCAGCTTCGTGACAGGGGCGAACTATGGCTACACCTTC.

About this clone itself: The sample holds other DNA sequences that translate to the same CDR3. The CDR3 loop is CASSRTGYEQYF. CDR3 nucleotides: TGTGCCAGCAGCCGTACAGGGTACGAGCAGTACTTC. This chain links TRBV7-9 with TRBJ2-7; possible D gene TRBD1, 6 bases. Germline assignment: CDR1 SEHNR and CDR2 FQNEAQ (reference sequence). The CDR3 totals 12 residues. Trimming pared 5 bases from V and 4 bases from J, leaving 9 bases between.

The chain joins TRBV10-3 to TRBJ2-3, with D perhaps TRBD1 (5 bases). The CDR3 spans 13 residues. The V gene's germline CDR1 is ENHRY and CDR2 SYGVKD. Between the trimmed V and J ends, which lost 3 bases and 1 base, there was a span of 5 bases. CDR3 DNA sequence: TGTGCCATCAGTGAACAGGGCACAGATACGCAGTATTTT. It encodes CAISEQGTDTQYF.

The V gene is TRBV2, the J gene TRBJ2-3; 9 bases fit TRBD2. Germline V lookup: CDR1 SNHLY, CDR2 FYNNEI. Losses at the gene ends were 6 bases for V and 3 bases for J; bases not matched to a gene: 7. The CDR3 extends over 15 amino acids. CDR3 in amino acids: CASSGRLAGTDTQYF. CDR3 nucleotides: TGTGCCAGCAGCGGCCGGCTAGCGGGGACAGATACGCAGTATTTT.

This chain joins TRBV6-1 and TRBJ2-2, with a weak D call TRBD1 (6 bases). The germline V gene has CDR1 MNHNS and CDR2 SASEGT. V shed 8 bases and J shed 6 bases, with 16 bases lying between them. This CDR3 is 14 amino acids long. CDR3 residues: CASAQDRTAGELFF. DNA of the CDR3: TGTGCCAGCGCCCAAGACAGGACGGCCGGGGAGCTGTTTTTT.

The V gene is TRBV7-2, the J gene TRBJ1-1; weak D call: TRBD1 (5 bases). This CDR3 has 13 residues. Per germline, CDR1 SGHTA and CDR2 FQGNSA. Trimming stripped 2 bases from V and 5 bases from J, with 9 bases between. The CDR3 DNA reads TGTGCCAGCAGCTTATTAGGGGCGACTGAAGCTTTCTTT. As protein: CASSLLGATEAFF.

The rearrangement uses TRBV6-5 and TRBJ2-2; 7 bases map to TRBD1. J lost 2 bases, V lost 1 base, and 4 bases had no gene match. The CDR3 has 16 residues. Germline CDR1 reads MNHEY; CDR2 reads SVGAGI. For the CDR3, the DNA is TGTGCCAGCAGTTACTGGGCAGGGGGAAACACCGGGGAGCTGTTTTTT. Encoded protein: CASSYWAGGNTGELFF.